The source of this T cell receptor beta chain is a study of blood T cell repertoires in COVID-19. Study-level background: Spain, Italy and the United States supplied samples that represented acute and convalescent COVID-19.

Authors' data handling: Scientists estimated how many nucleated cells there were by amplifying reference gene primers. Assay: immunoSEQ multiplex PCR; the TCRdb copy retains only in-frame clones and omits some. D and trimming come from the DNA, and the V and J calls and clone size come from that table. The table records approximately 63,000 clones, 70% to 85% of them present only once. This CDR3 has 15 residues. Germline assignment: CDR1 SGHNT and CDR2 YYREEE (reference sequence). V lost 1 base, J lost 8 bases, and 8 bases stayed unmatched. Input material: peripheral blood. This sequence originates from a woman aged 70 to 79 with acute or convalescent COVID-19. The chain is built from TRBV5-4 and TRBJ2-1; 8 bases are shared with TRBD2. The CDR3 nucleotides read TGTGCCAGCAGCTTGTTCCGACTAGCGTTCGATGAGCAGTTCTTC. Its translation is CASSLFRLAFDEQFF.